These 25 T cell receptor beta chains came from one sample sequenced in a study of human T cells and chemical hapten exposure. Time point reported: patch test 3, about 24 weeks after DPC sensitization. Treatment: therapeutic diphenylcyclopropenone sensitization with weekly scalp DPC. TCRdb passed the RACE reads through MiXCR, listing each CDR3 protein once. Of about 82,000 distinct CDR3 sequences listed, 11% are singletons. The sample consisted of whole blood, taken in connection with sensitization to the hapten diphenylcyclopropenone (DPC). Source of these receptors: a woman aged 45 to 65 with alopecia areata. Some clones in this sample may be carry-over from other donors' samples.

This clonotype was counted many times. V usage is TRBV7-6 and J usage is TRBJ2-3; 11 nucleotides align to TRBD2. Germline values: CDR1 SGHVS, CDR2 FNYEAQ. V shed 5 bases and J 5 bases; nucleotides not matched to a gene: 9. The CDR3 consists of 16 residues. CDR3 coding DNA: TGTGCCAGCAGCCCAGCCGGCCTAGCGGGGGGAGATACGCAGTATTTT. This codes for CASSPAGLAGGDTQYF.

The chain combines TRBV6-5 with TRBJ1-2; 8 nucleotides agree with TRBD1. In germline, CDR1 is MNHEY, CDR2 SVGAGI. CDR3 length: 13 amino acids. The trim removed 5 bases at V and 6 bases at J, leaving 5 bases unmatched. The DNA of the CDR3 is TGTGCCAGCAGTCGGACAGGGTCGGATGGCTACACCTTC. Amino acid sequence: CASSRTGSDGYTF.

This clonotype occurred a few times. For the CDR3, the DNA is TGCGCCAGCGGGAAGACAGTCAGCTCCTACAATGAGCAGTTCTTC. It encodes CASGKTVSSYNEQFF. V usage is TRBV4-3 and J usage is TRBJ2-1; tentatively, D is TRBD1 (5 bases). The CDR3 runs to 15 residues. The V gene lost 8 bases and the J gene lost 0 bases, with 14 bases spanning the gap. Germline assignment: CDR1 LGHNA and CDR2 YSLEER.

The sample holds a few counts of this clonotype. J is TRBJ2-2 and V is TRBV5-1, with D unresolved. The CDR3 runs 14 residues. Trimming removed 7 bases at V and 1 base at J, with 11 bases between. Germline CDR1 SGHRS, CDR2 YFSETQ. This chain's CDR3 is CASATDGNTGELFF. The CDR3 nucleotides are TGCGCCAGCGCTACGGACGGGAACACCGGGGAGCTGTTTTTT.

In its sample, this clonotype was seen a few times. This sequence joins TRBV10-2 and TRBJ2-1; TRBD2 agrees at 7 bases. Germline loops: CDR1 WSHSY, CDR2 SAAADI. V lost 4 bases, J lost 2 bases, and 2 bases stayed unmatched. The CDR3 length is 14 residues. In DNA, the CDR3 is TGCGCCAGCAGTGCGGGACTAACCTACAATGAGCAGTTCTTC. Amino acid sequence: CASSAGLTYNEQFF.

This clonotype was recorded at least ten times. The DNA for the CDR3 is TGCAGTGCTAGTGGAGGCACTAGCGGACTTTACGAGCAGTACTTC. Residues: CSASGGTSGLYEQYF. The gene calls are TRBV20-1 and TRBJ2-7, with 8 positions matching TRBD2. V gave up 3 bases and J gave up 4 bases; unmatched junction bases: 11. This CDR3 spans 15 amino acids. The germline V gene has CDR1 DFQATT and CDR2 SNEGSKA (reference sequence).

This clonotype came up many times. V and J are TRBV21-1 and TRBJ2-7; the tabulated D call, TRBD1, remains unverified against the DNA. TRBV21-1 is given as a pseudogene. The CDR3 runs 15 residues. This CDR3 is CASSSRDSFSYEQYF. The DNA for the CDR3 is TGTGCCAGCAGCTCCCGGGACAGCTTTTCCTACGAGCAGTACTTC.

Only a few counts were recorded for this clonotype. The chain links TRBV24-1 to TRBJ2-1; 8 positions agree with TRBD1. Germline V gene data show CDR1 as KGHDR and CDR2 as SFDVKD. After removal of 2 bases from V and 0 bases from J, the junction contained 5 bases not matched to a gene. The CDR3 runs 17 residues. The CDR3 coding sequence is TGTGCCACCAGTGATTCGGGACAGGACAGCTCCTACAATGAGCAGTTCTTC. Translation: CATSDSGQDSSYNEQFF.

This clonotype was recorded at least ten times. The gene calls are TRBV30 and TRBJ2-1; 11 bases agree with TRBD2. This CDR3 region has 16 residues. The ends lost 4 bases at V and 10 bases at J; junction bases unmatched: 15. CDR1 and CDR2 from the germline V gene are GTSNPN and SVGIG (reference sequence). The chain's CDR3 is CAWIHSGRASRGEQFF. The CDR3 bases are TGTGCCTGGATTCATAGCGGGAGGGCCAGCCGGGGCGAGCAGTTCTTC.

Points on this clonotype: A much larger clone sits a single nucleotide away, making a read error possible. In this CDR3 the conserved last residue, phenylalanine or tryptophan, is missing, so a read error is likely. This chain links TRBV10-3 with TRBJ2-1, with 12 positions matching TRBD2. With V trimmed by 2 bases and J by 4 bases, 0 bases remained unmatched. The CDR3 has 15 amino acids. From germline, CDR1 is ENHRY and CDR2 SYGVKD. This CDR3 reads CAISEGLAGYNEQFY. CDR3 in DNA: TGTGCCATCAGTGAGGGACTAGCGGGGTACAATGAGCAGTTCTAC.

This chain connects TRBV27 to TRBJ1-1, with a possible D match to TRBD1 (5 bases). This CDR3 has 14 amino acids. Germline loops: CDR1 MNHEY, CDR2 SMNVEV (reference sequence). Trimming stripped 10 bases from V and 1 base from J, with 16 bases between. The CDR3 DNA sequence: TGTGCCACTTCGGGGAGGGACTCGAACACTGAAGCTTTCTTT. This translates into CATSGRDSNTEAFF.

The sample holds many counts of this clonotype. At one boundary the junction diverges from the germline segment, which might be a read error. This chain uses TRBV7-7 with TRBJ2-2, with D unresolved. This CDR3 comprises 13 residues. The germline gives CDR1 SSHAT, CDR2 FNYEAQ (reference sequence). In DNA form, the CDR3 reads TGTGCTAGCAGCTTAAAGAACACCGGGGAGCTGTTTTTT. It specifies CASSLKNTGELFF.

The chain recombines TRBV10-3 with TRBJ2-7; maybe TRBD1 (7 bases). CDR1 ENHRY and CDR2 SYGVKD come from the germline V gene. The CDR3 extends over 14 amino acids. V lost 6 bases, J lost 6 bases, and 18 bases lay in between. CDR3 in DNA: TGTGCCATCAGCCTGACAGGGTCCGGGGGCGAGCAGTACTTC. It specifies CAISLTGSGGEQYF.

The V call is TRBV9, the J call TRBJ2-1; 8 bases map to TRBD2. The CDR3 runs to 16 residues. V gave up 1 base and J gave up 9 bases; unmatched junction bases: 12. The V gene's germline CDR1 is SGDLS and CDR2 YYNGEE. The CDR3 sequence is CASSVLSSGRFSEQFF. CDR3 nucleotide sequence: TGTGCCAGCAGCGTATTAAGCAGCGGGAGATTCAGTGAGCAGTTCTTC.

The table lists this clonotype with a few counts. The chain has TRBV3-1 and TRBJ2-7, with no clear D. V lost 3 bases and J lost 4, with 16 bases in between. CDR1 and CDR2 from the germline V gene are LGHDT and YNNKEL (reference sequence). There are 15 residues in the CDR3. The CDR3 nucleotides read TGTGCCAGCAGCCACTTCGGCGGACCCTATTACGAGCAGTACTTC. Amino acid sequence: CASSHFGGPYYEQYF.

The CDR3 protein is CASSLGTLAGVSGELFF. The CDR3 bases are TGTGCCAGCAGCTTAGGAACGCTAGCGGGAGTCTCCGGGGAGCTGTTTTTT. This chain connects TRBV7-2 to TRBJ2-2, with 10 bases identical to TRBD2. The CDR3 contains 17 residues. With V trimmed by 1 base and J by 6 bases, 8 bases remained unmatched. CDR1 is SGHTA and CDR2 is FQGNSA in the germline V gene.

A few counts support this clonotype. The gene calls are TRBV7-2 and TRBJ2-7; maybe TRBD2 (7 bases). The germline V and J ends were trimmed by 1 base and 5 bases, with 18 bases remaining between them. From germline, CDR1 is SGHTA and CDR2 FQGNSA. The CDR3 runs to 16 residues. CDR3 sequence: CASSLEIARGGDEQYF. The CDR3 nucleotides read TGTGCCAGCAGCTTAGAAATAGCCCGAGGGGGGGACGAGCAGTACTTC.

This clonotype was seen only a few times. The chain carries TRBV28 and TRBJ2-7; D is perhaps TRBD1 (5 bases). This CDR3 comprises 15 residues. Trimming stripped 3 bases from V and 2 bases from J, with 14 bases between. CDR1 MDHEN and CDR2 SYDVKM come from the germline V gene. This chain's CDR3 is CASSLRQGPPYEQYF. As DNA, the CDR3 is TGTGCCAGCAGTTTGAGGCAGGGCCCCCCCTACGAGCAGTACTTC.

This clonotype came up a few times. This chain uses TRBV10-3 with TRBJ2-7; 11 bases agree with TRBD1. Trimming cost V 8 bases and J 5 bases; bases outside gene matches: 8. This CDR3 comprises 14 residues. CDR1 and CDR2 from the germline V gene are ENHRY and SYGVKD. This chain's CDR3 is CAIGRDRGTDEQYF. The CDR3 bases are TGTGCCATCGGGCGGGACAGGGGGACCGACGAGCAGTACTTC.

The rearrangement links TRBV7-2 to TRBJ1-5; 7 positions match TRBD1. The CDR3 covers 15 residues. V lost 0 bases and J lost 3; bases outside the gene matches: 2. From germline, CDR1 is SGHTA and CDR2 FQGNSA. Here the CDR3 reads CASSLAGQINQPQHF. CDR3 sequence (DNA): TGTGCCAGCAGCTTAGCGGGACAGATCAATCAGCCCCAGCATTTT.

For this clonotype: The missing conserved phenylalanine or tryptophan at the end of this CDR3 makes a read error likely. The V and J genes are TRBV25-1 and TRBJ2-5, with 8 bases fitting TRBD2. V lost 5 bases to trimming and J lost 2 bases; unmatched junction nucleotides: 10. Per germline, CDR1 MGHDK and CDR2 SYGVNS. The length of the CDR3 is 16 residues. The chain's CDR3 is CASSPRPPGGQETQYL. DNA for the CDR3: TGTGCCAGCAGTCCCCGACCACCGGGAGGGCAAGAGACCCAGTACCTC.

This clonotype was recorded a few times. The chain links TRBV7-8 to TRBJ2-1, with a tentative D call TRBD2 (6 bases). Germline V gene sequence: CDR1 SGHVS, CDR2 FQNEAQ. The CDR3 is 17 amino acids. Deletions cut 0 bases from V and 1 base from J, with 13 bases between. Here the CDR3 reads CASSLASGVPSYNEQFF. CDR3 bases: TGTGCCAGCAGCTTAGCGTCGGGGGTCCCGTCCTACAATGAGCAGTTCTTC.

The gene calls are TRBV2 and TRBJ2-7; weak D call: TRBD1 (7 bases). The CDR3 length is 17 residues. In germline, CDR1 is SNHLY, CDR2 FYNNEI. V lost 3 bases to trimming and J lost 1 base, with 19 bases between them. The CDR3 nucleotides are TGTGCCAGCAGTGATGTGCGGGGTGGGACAGCATCCTACGAGCAGTACTTC. Translating it yields CASSDVRGGTASYEQYF.

V and J are TRBV18 and TRBJ2-1, with 8 bases lining up with TRBD2. V lost 3 bases and J lost 7; bases outside the gene matches: 8. The CDR3 length is 15 residues. Germline V gene data show CDR1 as KGHSH and CDR2 as LQKENI. CDR3 sequence (DNA): TGTGCCAGCTCACCTGCGGGAGGATTTAGGAATGAGCAGTTCTTC. As protein: CASSPAGGFRNEQFF.

The table lists this clonotype with a few counts. This chain joins TRBV20-1 and TRBJ2-1, with 11 bases lining up with TRBD2. V was pared by 3 bases and J by 7 bases, with 14 bases of the junction left unmatched. The CDR3 has 17 residues. In germline, CDR1 is DFQATT, CDR2 SNEGSKA (reference sequence). CDR3 loop: CSASRWPGLAVYNEQFF. In nucleotides, the CDR3 is TGCAGTGCTAGTCGGTGGCCGGGACTAGCGGTCTATAATGAGCAGTTCTTC.